The rows below give T cell receptor beta chains drawn from one sample of a study of blood T cell repertoires in COVID-19. Measured with immunoSEQ multiplex PCR; TCRdb has only the in-frame clones, and not every one. Of 250,000 to 350,000 clones listed, almost 90% are singletons. Sequenced input: peripheral blood. The receptors were sampled from a woman in her 30s with COVID-19, enrolled during active disease. Both conserved end residues are part of each CDR3. A D gene is named only where the DNA matches it firmly. Some rows mark clone size as missing; the rest say once, few, many or name a class of expanded clone.

clone_size j_call v_call d_call cdr3_aa cdr3_nt
NA TRBJ2-7 TRBV28 NA CASTSQGYEQYF TGTGCCAGCACATCCCAGGGCTACGAGCAGTACTTC
NA TRBJ2-7 TRBV11-3 NA CASSLDSLLREQYF TGTGCCAGCAGCTTAGATTCTTTACTACGCGAGCAGTACTTC
NA TRBJ1-1 TRBV6-2/TRBV6-3 TRBD1 CASSIYWTDRGGTEAFF TGTGCCAGCAGTATATACTGGACGGACAGGGGAGGAACTGAAGCTTTCTTT
NA TRBJ1-1 TRBV2 NA CASSPGFGTEAFF TGTGCCAGCAGTCCAGGTTTTGGCACTGAAGCTTTCTTT
NA TRBJ2-5 TRBV10-2 NA CASSVQETQYF TGCGCCAGCAGCGTGCAAGAGACCCAGTACTTC
few TRBJ1-1 TRBV4-1 TRBD1 CASSPRGTGGKEDTEAFF TGCGCCAGCAGCCCCAGGGGGACAGGGGGCAAGGAGGACACTGAAGCTTTCTTT
once TRBJ2-1 TRBV24-1 TRBD1 CATSDQTGEAYNEQFF TGTGCCACCAGTGATCAGACAGGGGAAGCCTACAATGAGCAGTTCTTC
NA TRBJ1-4 TRBV9 TRBD1 CASSVSTGVGEKLFF TGTGCCAGCAGCGTATCAACAGGGGTGGGAGAAAAACTGTTTTTT
NA TRBJ2-1 TRBV2 TRBD2 CASSNPGLAGAEQFF TGTGCCAGCAGTAACCCGGGACTAGCGGGAGCTGAGCAGTTCTTC
NA TRBJ1-5 TRBV10-2 NA CASNRKGSNQPQHF TGCGCCAGCAACAGGAAGGGAAGCAATCAGCCCCAGCATTTT
few TRBJ2-1 TRBV27 TRBD2 CASSSGVGLASYNEQFF TGTGCCAGCAGTTCCGGCGTGGGACTAGCCTCCTACAATGAGCAGTTCTTC
NA TRBJ1-6 TRBV11-2 NA CASSLFPRGDGTSPLHF TGTGCCAGCAGCTTATTTCCCCGGGGGGATGGGACCTCACCCCTCCACTTT
NA TRBJ1-6 TRBV3-1/TRBV3-2 NA CASSNSINSPLHF TGTGCCAGCAGCAATAGTATCAATTCACCCCTCCACTTT
once TRBJ1-1 TRBV28 NA CASKGPGMNTEAFF TGTGCCAGCAAAGGCCCGGGAATGAACACTGAAGCTTTCTTT
NA TRBJ2-3 TRBV7-2 NA CASSLEGEGYDTQYF TGTGCCAGCAGCTTAGAGGGGGAGGGATACGATACGCAGTATTTT
NA TRBJ2-7 TRBV5-1 NA CASKGGHDEQYF TGCGCCAGCAAGGGGGGGCACGACGAGCAGTACTTC
NA TRBJ1-6 TRBV11-2 TRBD1 CASSPRTGGSSYNSPLHF TGTGCCAGCAGCCCACGGACAGGGGGAAGCTCCTATAATTCACCCCTCCACTTT
NA TRBJ2-1 TRBV5-1 TRBD2 CASSLTSGILPFSYNEQFF TGCGCCAGCAGCTTGACTAGCGGGATCCTCCCCTTCTCCTACAATGAGCAGTTCTTC
NA TRBJ1-1 TRBV21-1 NA CASSKAPRQGSTEAFF TGTGCCAGCAGCAAAGCGCCCCGACAGGGCTCCACTGAAGCTTTCTTT
NA TRBJ2-2 TRBV11-2 NA CASKKLERNTGELFF TGTGCCAGCAAGAAGTTGGAGAGGAACACCGGGGAGCTGTTTTTT
NA TRBJ2-1 TRBV19 TRBD1 CASRGDRGYNEQFF TGTGCCAGTAGGGGGGACAGGGGATACAATGAGCAGTTCTTC
NA TRBJ2-1 TRBV6-2/TRBV6-3 TRBD2 CASSYASGSRVEQFF TGTGCCAGCAGTTACGCCAGCGGGAGTCGGGTTGAGCAGTTCTTC
NA TRBJ2-1 TRBV19 TRBD2 CASSAREGGADEQFF TGTGCCAGTAGTGCGCGGGAGGGCGGTGCGGATGAGCAGTTCTTC
NA TRBJ2-1 TRBV9 NA CASSARDYNEQFF TGTGCCAGCAGCGCCCGGGACTACAATGAGCAGTTCTTC
NA TRBJ2-1 TRBV29-1 TRBD2 CSVASGWWDEQFF TGCAGCGTTGCTAGCGGGTGGTGGGATGAGCAGTTCTTC
NA TRBJ1-2 TRBV27 TRBD1 CASSSTGEGYTF TGTGCCAGCAGTTCGACAGGGGAAGGCTACACCTTC
NA TRBJ2-1 TRBV7-9 NA CASSLDFNEQFF TGTGCCAGCAGCTTGGACTTCAATGAGCAGTTCTTC
NA TRBJ1-2 TRBV27 NA CASSPAGGNYGYTF TGTGCCAGCAGTCCCGCCGGGGGAAATTATGGCTACACCTTC
NA TRBJ1-4 TRBV19 TRBD1 CASSRPGQATNEKLFF TGTGCCAGTAGTAGGCCTGGACAGGCAACTAATGAAAAACTGTTTTTT
NA TRBJ2-5 TRBV13 TRBD1 CASSLRTGRETQYF TGTGCCAGCAGCTTAAGGACAGGGCGTGAGACCCAGTACTTC
NA TRBJ2-7 TRBV6-5 NA CASISQGGSYEQYF TGTGCCAGCATCTCTCAGGGTGGCTCCTACGAGCAGTACTTC
few TRBJ2-1 TRBV7-9 NA CASSWSGQTYNEQFF TGTGCCAGCAGCTGGTCCGGACAAACTTACAATGAGCAGTTCTTC
NA TRBJ1-2 TRBV7-9 TRBD1 CASSLGRSGQTYGYTF TGTGCCAGCAGCTTAGGGAGATCGGGACAGACTTATGGCTACACCTTC
NA TRBJ2-6 TRBV28 TRBD1 CASRPDRSPSGANVLTF TGTGCCAGCAGACCGGACAGGTCCCCTTCTGGGGCCAACGTCCTGACTTTC
NA TRBJ1-3 TRBV19 TRBD1 CASSIAGQGPGNTIYF TGTGCCAGTAGTATCGCGGGACAGGGACCTGGAAACACCATATATTTT
NA TRBJ2-7 TRBV28 NA CASSPPGGTGSYEQYF TGTGCCAGCAGTCCCCCCGGCGGGACGGGCTCCTACGAGCAGTACTTC
NA TRBJ2-2 TRBV10-1 TRBD2 CASSEFSGGTGELFF TGCGCCAGCAGTGAGTTCTCGGGGGGCACCGGGGAGCTGTTTTTT
once TRBJ2-7 TRBV18 NA CASSPSRLSSYEQYF TGTGCCAGCTCACCAAGCCGTTTAAGCTCCTACGAGCAGTACTTC
NA TRBJ2-1 TRBV9 TRBD1 CASSAPGQGGHEQFF TGTGCCAGCAGCGCCCCGGGACAGGGGGGCCATGAGCAGTTCTTC
NA TRBJ1-5 TRBV15 TRBD1 CATSRGGQGSLGGQPQHF TGTGCCACCAGCAGGGGAGGACAGGGAAGTTTAGGAGGACAGCCCCAGCATTTT
NA TRBJ1-1 TRBV19 TRBD1 CASSYGQAEAFF TGTGCCAGTAGCTACGGACAGGCTGAAGCTTTCTTT
NA TRBJ2-3 TRBV12-2 NA CASRQGASGRETDTQYF TGTGCAAGTCGCCAGGGGGCTAGCGGGAGGGAGACAGATACGCAGTATTTT
NA TRBJ2-5 TRBV2 NA CASSEEGTQETQYF TGTGCCAGCAGTGAAGAAGGGACTCAAGAGACCCAGTACTTC
NA TRBJ2-5 TRBV7-3 TRBD2 CASSSSGEETQYF TGTGCCAGCAGCTCTAGCGGGGAAGAGACCCAGTACTTC
NA TRBJ1-3 TRBV5-6 TRBD1 CASSSRGRGGNTIYF TGTGCCAGCAGCTCCAGGGGGCGCGGTGGAAACACCATATATTTT
NA TRBJ1-1 TRBV7-2 NA CASRANHVNTEAFF TGTGCCAGCAGAGCCAACCATGTAAACACTGAAGCTTTCTTT
NA TRBJ2-7 TRBV11-3 NA CASSYRSSYEQYF TGTGCCAGCAGCTATCGGAGCTCCTACGAGCAGTACTTC
NA TRBJ1-2 TRBV28 NA CASGWAGAFYGYTF TGTGCCAGCGGGTGGGCAGGGGCCTTTTATGGCTACACCTTC
NA TRBJ2-5 TRBV25-1 NA CASSDAGSYQETQYF TGTGCCAGCAGTGATGCAGGATCGTACCAAGAGACCCAGTACTTC
once TRBJ2-1 TRBV7-8 TRBD1 CASSLVDRFGIEQFF TGTGCCAGCAGCTTAGTGGACAGGTTCGGGATTGAGCAGTTCTTC
NA TRBJ2-1 TRBV19 NA CASSIIGGYNEQFF TGTGCCAGTAGTATAATTGGAGGGTACAATGAGCAGTTCTTC
once TRBJ2-5 TRBV15 NA CATSRLQETQYF TGTGCCACCAGCAGACTGCAAGAGACCCAGTACTTC
NA TRBJ2-7 TRBV5-6 TRBD1 CASSPGQGSYEQYF TGTGCCAGCAGCCCGGGACAGGGCTCCTACGAGCAGTACTTC
NA TRBJ1-4 TRBV30 TRBD1 CAWDRGGQGSEKLFF TGTGCCTGGGATAGAGGAGGACAGGGGAGTGAAAAACTGTTTTTT
once TRBJ1-4 TRBV11-2 NA CASSQSVDEKLFF TGTGCCAGCAGCCAATCAGTGGATGAAAAACTGTTTTTT
once TRBJ2-6 TRBV15 NA CATSRDRGPGANVLTF TGTGCCACCAGCAGAGATCGGGGTCCTGGGGCCAACGTCCTGACTTTC
NA TRBJ1-3 TRBV4-1 NA CASSQDPQGPSGNTIYF TGCGCCAGCAGCCAAGATCCCCAGGGTCCCTCTGGAAACACCATATATTTT
NA TRBJ2-7 TRBV6-2/TRBV6-3 NA CASSRRVGGEQYF TGTGCCAGCAGCCGCCGCGTGGGGGGCGAGCAGTACTTC
NA TRBJ1-1 TRBV12-3/TRBV12-4 NA CASSPALNTEAFF TGTGCCAGCAGTCCCGCGCTGAACACTGAAGCTTTCTTT
NA TRBJ2-5 TRBV15 TRBD1 CATSRQGVKDQETQYF TGTGCCACCAGTAGACAGGGGGTAAAGGACCAAGAGACCCAGTACTTC